Below are 17 T cell receptor beta chains sequenced from a single sample in a study of control samples from healthy donors and cancer patients. Measured with immunoSEQ multiplex PCR; TCRdb has only the in-frame clones, and not every one. This sample has 95,000 to 150,000 clones, with 91% found just once. Sequencing was performed on blood. The receptors shown here come from a young woman in good health.

This clone was detected only a few times. V usage is TRBV7-3 and J usage is TRBJ1-1, with no clear D. Germline assignment: CDR1 SGHTA and CDR2 FQGTGA. V was cut by 1 base and J by 4 bases, with 4 bases left in between. CDR3 length: 12 amino acids. CDR3 region: CASSLMGTEAFF. The CDR3, as DNA: TGTGCCAGCAGCTTAATGGGCACTGAAGCTTTCTTT.

V is TRBV11-2 and J is TRBJ1-4, with D possibly matching TRBD1 (5 bases). Germline CDR1 reads SGHAT; CDR2 reads FQNNGV. V lost 6 bases, J lost 5 bases, and 16 bases lay in between. This CDR3 is built from 15 residues. The CDR3 protein is CASRPSWTKNEKLFF. DNA of the CDR3: TGTGCCAGCAGACCTAGTTGGACAAAGAATGAAAAACTGTTTTTT.

The chain uses TRBV5-4 and TRBJ2-5, with D uncertain. From germline, CDR1 is SGHNT and CDR2 YYREEE (reference sequence). CDR3 length: 14 amino acids. V lost 4 bases, J lost 5 bases, and 15 bases lay in between. The DNA of the CDR3 is TGTGCCAGCAGCCAAAGGACCTCAAGGGAGACCCAGTACTTC. Translation gives CASSQRTSRETQYF.

The chain combines TRBV5-6 with TRBJ1-6; D possibly corresponds to TRBD1 (6 bases). The ends were cut back, 4 bases at V and 7 bases at J, with 18 bases in the middle. The germline V gene has CDR1 SGHDT and CDR2 YYEEEE. This CDR3 has 16 residues. In nucleotides, the CDR3 is TGTGCCAGCAGCAGACGGTTGGGGGCCTCCAATTCACCCCTCCACTTT. Residues: CASSRRLGASNSPLHF. Variable domain in full (rest from reference TRBV5-6 and TRBJ1-6): DAGVTQSPTHLIKTRGQQVTLRCSPKSGHDTVSWYQQALGQGPQFIFQYYEEEERQRGNFPDRFSGHQFPNYSSELNVNALLLGDSALYLCASSRRLGASNSPLHFGNGTRLTVT.

The rearrangement links TRBV24-1 to TRBJ1-5; possible D gene TRBD1, 6 bases. CDR3 size: 15 residues. Germline V lookup: CDR1 KGHDR, CDR2 SFDVKD. V lost 2 bases, J lost 3 bases, and 10 bases lay in between. The CDR3 loop is CATSDSQGLNQPQHF. CDR3 sequence (DNA): TGTGCCACCAGTGATTCCCAGGGGCTCAATCAGCCCCAGCATTTT.

This sequence joins TRBV9 and TRBJ2-3; D call uncertain. V shed 3 bases and J shed 6 bases, with 14 bases lying between them. The germline V gene has CDR1 SGDLS and CDR2 YYNGEE. The CDR3 consists of 14 residues. This CDR3 is CASSGIGWADTQYF. The CDR3 coding sequence is TGTGCCAGCAGCGGGATCGGCTGGGCGGATACGCAGTATTTT.

The chain links TRBV13 to TRBJ2-2; 7 positions match TRBD1. Germline lookup yields CDR1 PRHDT and CDR2 FYEKMQ (reference sequence). CDR3 length: 16 residues. V lost 5 bases to trimming and J lost 5 bases; unmatched junction nucleotides: 11. The CDR3 DNA follows: TGTGCCAGCAGCATACGCTGGGACAGCCAGACCGGGGAGCTGTTTTTT. This encodes CASSIRWDSQTGELFF.

The chain carries TRBV21-1 and TRBJ1-5; TRBD1 was called by the table and not checked on the DNA. TRBV21-1 is listed as a pseudogene. The CDR3 has 21 amino acids. The CDR3 DNA is TGTGCCAGCAGCTTCCGATGCCAGCACCGGGACAGGGTTTATAGCAATCAGCCCCAGCATTTT. Translated: CASSFRCQHRDRVYSNQPQHF.

The chain combines TRBV28 with TRBJ2-7, with a possible D match to TRBD1 (6 bases). The CDR3 contains 14 residues. V was cut by 11 bases and J by 3 bases, with 20 bases left in between. The V gene's germline CDR1 is MDHEN and CDR2 SYDVKM. The CDR3 is CAGTGTSGDYEQYF. The CDR3 DNA sequence: TGTGCCGGCACCGGGACATCCGGCGACTACGAGCAGTACTTC.

The rearrangement uses TRBV7-3 and TRBJ2-3; TRBD2 might be the D (6 bases). Trimming took 3 bases from V and 4 from J, leaving 14 bases between them. The germline CDR1 and CDR2 sequences are SGHTA and FQGTGA. The CDR3 spans 15 residues. The CDR3 sequence is CASSFDGRGADTQYF. The CDR3 nucleotides read TGTGCCAGCAGCTTCGACGGGAGAGGGGCAGATACGCAGTATTTT.

The chain has TRBV2 and TRBJ1-5; a weak D match, TRBD1 (5 bases). CDR1 is SNHLY and CDR2 is FYNNEI in the germline V gene. The CDR3 spans 14 residues. Trimming left V 4 bases short and J 4 bases short, with 11 bases between. The CDR3 nucleotides read TGTGCCAGCAGTGTCGTCCAGGGTAATCAGCCCCAGCATTTT. Translated, it gives CASSVVQGNQPQHF.

This clone has only a few counts. CDR3 residues: CASSLRTGSYEQYF. As DNA, the CDR3 is TGTGCCAGCAGCTTGAGGACTGGCTCCTACGAGCAGTACTTC. The chain uses TRBV5-6 and TRBJ2-7, with D maybe TRBD2 (5 bases). This CDR3 is 14 amino acids long. The V end lost 1 base, the J end lost 0 bases, and 8 bases lay between the germline ends. Germline V CDR1 and CDR2: SGHDT, YYEEEE.

The chain employs TRBV7-2 and TRBJ2-2; TRBD2 agrees at 9 bases. CDR3 length: 18 amino acids. Germline V gives CDR1 SGHTA, CDR2 FQGNSA. Losses at the gene ends were 2 bases for V and 4 bases for J; bases not matched to a gene: 11. CDR3 bases: TGTGCCAGCAGCTTACGTCCTAGCGGGGCCTCGGGCACCGGGGAGCTGTTTTTT. Residues: CASSLRPSGASGTGELFF.

The chain carries TRBV28 and TRBJ1-1, with D unresolved. The germline V gene has CDR1 MDHEN and CDR2 SYDVKM. The CDR3 runs to 13 residues. Deletions cut 2 bases from V and 0 bases from J, with 4 bases between. CDR3 DNA sequence: TGTGCCAGCAGTTTAGGGATGAACACTGAAGCTTTCTTT. Amino acid sequence: CASSLGMNTEAFF.

This clone was counted a single time. The rearrangement joins TRBV9 to TRBJ1-1; no clear D gene. This CDR3 is built from 17 residues. V shed 0 bases and J shed 0 bases, with 15 bases lying between them. Germline V gives CDR1 SGDLS, CDR2 YYNGEE. The CDR3 coding sequence is TGTGCCAGCAGCGTAGATGGGGAAGCGATCGTGAACACTGAAGCTTTCTTT. This codes for CASSVDGEAIVNTEAFF. The full variable domain, rest sourced from reference TRBV9 and TRBJ1-1, is DSGVTQTPKHLITATGQRVTLRCSPRSGDLSVYWYQQSLDQGLQFLIQYYNGEERAKGNILERFSAQQFPDLHSELNLSSLELGDSALYFCASSVDGEAIVNTEAFFGQGTRLTVV.

As concerns this clone: The junction differs from germline at one of its ends, possibly a read error. Other DNA sequences in this sample translate to the same CDR3. The V gene is TRBV2, the J gene TRBJ1-5; 8 positions agree with TRBD1. Germline loops: CDR1 SNHLY, CDR2 FYNNEI. This CDR3 has 13 residues. This CDR3 reads CASSIQGGQPQHF. CDR3 in DNA: TGTGCCAGCAGTATACAGGGGGGGCAGCCCCAACATTTT.

This clone turned up a few times. The rearrangement links TRBV4-3 to TRBJ2-7, with D perhaps assigned TRBD1 or TRBD2 (5 bases each). CDR1 is LGHNA and CDR2 is YSLEER in the germline V gene. CDR3 length: 15 amino acids. V was trimmed by 0 bases and J by 0 bases, leaving 9 bases between them. The CDR3 DNA sequence: TGCGCCAGCAGCCAAGAGGGGGACCTCTCCTACGAGCAGTACTTC. Its translation is CASSQEGDLSYEQYF.